These 25 T cell receptor beta chains were all obtained from the same sample, sequenced in a study of blood T cells in healthy people across ages. Through a sample-barcoded 5' primer and a J-beta primer mix, a second PCR was run for about 6 to 11 cycles. MiXCR, applied by TCRdb to the 5' RACE reads, yields one record per CDR3 protein. The sample includes over a million distinct CDR3 sequences, under 30% seen only once; the top ten take about 0.69%. These data were also filed under a second study, of T cells of mothers and their children.

Sequenced input: blood. All receptors derive from a girl aged 2-15 years in good health.

This clonotype was detected a few times. The V gene is TRBV20-1, the J gene TRBJ1-1; unclear D gene. Per germline, CDR1 DFQATT and CDR2 SNEGSKA (reference sequence). V was cut by 0 bases and J by 3 bases, with 11 bases left in between. The CDR3 sequence is 14 residues long. CDR3 DNA: TGCAGTGCTAGAGATCCGGGCAGTTACACTGAAGCTTTCTTT. The encoded protein is CSARDPGSYTEAFF.

The V gene is TRBV7-9, the J gene TRBJ2-5, with TRBD1 as a possible D gene (5 bases). Per germline, CDR1 SEHNR and CDR2 FQNEAQ (reference sequence). The CDR3 is 16 residues long. V dropped 0 bases and J dropped 2 bases, with 13 bases sitting between them. The CDR3 reads CASSLALSTGQETQYF. The DNA for the CDR3 is TGTGCCAGCAGCTTAGCGCTCAGTACAGGACAAGAGACCCAGTACTTC.

The chain couples TRBV7-8 to TRBJ2-5; D unclear. Trimming stripped 8 bases from V and 5 bases from J, with 21 bases between. The CDR3 totals 15 residues. Germline V gene data show CDR1 as SGHVS and CDR2 as FQNEAQ. The CDR3 coding sequence is TGTGCCAGCGGCCCCTTGGCGGATCTGGGGGAGACCCAGTACTTC. This codes for CASGPLADLGETQYF.

This clonotype was detected only a few times. The chain uses TRBV5-5 and TRBJ2-5; 9 bases are shared with TRBD2. V was pared by 1 base and J by 5 bases, with 6 bases of the junction left unmatched. This CDR3 has 15 amino acids. Germline CDR1 reads SGHKS; CDR2 reads YYEKEE (reference sequence). Written as DNA, the CDR3 is TGTGCCAGCAGCTTGCTAGCGGGGATTAGGGAGACCCAGTACTTC. Translation gives CASSLLAGIRETQYF.

This clonotype was found a few times. CDR3 loop: CASSQEVLVPDNEQFF. As DNA, the CDR3 is TGTGCCAGCAGCCAAGAAGTGCTGGTGCCTGACAATGAGCAGTTCTTC. The chain joins TRBV4-2 to TRBJ2-5; D gene ambiguous. The last part of the DNA fits TRBJ2-1 better; the J call may be wrong. The CDR3 is 16 amino acids. Germline V lookup: CDR1 LGHNA, CDR2 YNFKEQ.

The chain uses TRBV4-1 and TRBJ2-3; 7 bases line up with TRBD1. CDR1 and CDR2 (germline): MGHRA, YSYEKL. There are 17 residues in the CDR3. The J segment lost 2 bases and the V segment lost 1 base, leaving 9 bases of the junction unmatched. In nucleotides, the CDR3 is TGCGCCAGCAGCCAAGGTGACAGGGTGACTTTCACAGATACGCAGTATTTT. Protein: CASSQGDRVTFTDTQYF.

The V and J genes are TRBV9 and TRBJ1-5; D not certain. Germline V CDR1 and CDR2: SGDLS, YYNGEE. The CDR3 has 15 amino acids. Deletions cut 7 bases from V and 0 bases from J, with 14 bases between. CDR3 DNA: TGTGCCAGCTCCCGAACTCCGAGTAGCAATCAGCCCCAGCATTTT. Translation: CASSRTPSSNQPQHF.

The chain has TRBV27 and TRBJ2-2, with 7 bases lining up with TRBD1. Looked up from germline, CDR1 is MNHEY and CDR2 is SMNVEV (reference sequence). Germline trimming cut 1 base from V and 7 bases from J; bases unmatched to any gene: 3. The CDR3 runs to 14 residues. DNA for the CDR3: TGTGCCAGCAGTTTATTAGGGGGCAGCGGGGAGCTGTTTTTT. Translation: CASSLLGGSGELFF.

The chain uses TRBV6-1 and TRBJ2-5; D remains ambiguous. The J call may be mistaken, given a closer DNA end match to TRBJ2-7. CDR1 and CDR2 from the germline V gene are MNHNS and SASEGT. The CDR3 has 14 amino acids. CDR3: CASSARHLTYEQYF. CDR3 nucleotide sequence: TGTGCCAGCAGTGCTCGACACCTTACCTACGAGCAGTACTTC.

This clonotype was seen more than once but under ten times. This chain links TRBV5-1 with TRBJ2-5; 8 bases match TRBD1. Germline V gives CDR1 SGHRS, CDR2 YFSETQ. Germline trimming cut 4 bases from V and 2 bases from J; bases unmatched to any gene: 7. This CDR3 is built from 15 residues. As DNA, the CDR3 is TGCGCCAGCAGCCTAGAGGGACAGGCTCAAGAGACCCAGTACTTC. Translating gives CASSLEGQAQETQYF.

V usage is TRBV13 and J usage is TRBJ2-5; 10 bases map to TRBD1. The germline CDR1 and CDR2 sequences are PRHDT and FYEKMQ (reference sequence). The CDR3 is 15 amino acids. V lost 5 bases and J lost 3; bases outside the gene matches: 6. CDR3 nucleotides: TGTGCCAGCAGCCTAGACAGGGGGCAAGAAGAGACCCAGTACTTC. Amino acid sequence: CASSLDRGQEETQYF.

This clonotype showed up just a few times. This chain joins TRBV2 and TRBJ2-1, with D possibly being TRBD2 (5 bases). V was clipped by 10 bases and J by 6 bases, with 16 bases between them. CDR3 length: 13 residues. Germline V CDR1 and CDR2: SNHLY, FYNNEI. CDR3 DNA: TGTGCCATCCCGAGCCCTAGCCTCAATGAGCAGTTCTTC. It specifies CAIPSPSLNEQFF.

A few counts support this clonotype. This may be a read error, as it is one base from a much larger clone. The chain uses TRBV27 and TRBJ2-3; D is unclear. V was cut by 5 bases and J by 4 bases, with 4 bases left in between. This CDR3 is 11 amino acids long. Per the germline V gene, CDR1 is MNHEY and CDR2 is SMNVEV (reference sequence). The CDR3 nucleotides are TGTGCCAGCAGTAACGCAGATACGCAGTATTTT. It is translated as CASSNADTQYF.

In its sample, this clonotype was seen a few times. The rearrangement links TRBV11-2 to TRBJ2-7; 7 bases fit TRBD1. V lost 6 bases, J lost 11 bases, and 7 bases stayed unmatched. In germline, CDR1 is SGHAT, CDR2 FQNNGV. This CDR3 has 11 amino acids. CDR3 nucleotides: TGTGCCAGCAGTCCCAGGGGACAGAAGTACTTC. Protein: CASSPRGQKYF. Based on the CDR3 plus reference TRBV11-2 and TRBJ2-7, the full variable domain is EAGVAQSPRYKIIEKRQSVAFWCNPISGHATLYWYQQILGQGPKLLIQFQNNGVVDDSQLPKDRFSAERLKGVDSTLKIQPAKLEDSAVYLCASSPRGQKYFGPGTRLTVT.

Only a few counts were recorded for this clonotype. This chain connects TRBV5-1 to TRBJ1-1; D might be TRBD1 (6 bases). Germline lookup yields CDR1 SGHRS and CDR2 YFSETQ. This CDR3 spans 13 amino acids. Trimming pared 4 bases from V and 4 bases from J, leaving 11 bases between. The CDR3 reads CASSGGEGTEAFF. CDR3 nucleotide sequence: TGCGCCAGCAGCGGGGGCGAGGGCACTGAAGCTTTCTTT.

The chain joins TRBV7-9 to TRBJ2-5; D might be TRBD1 (6 bases). CDR1 and CDR2 (germline): SEHNR, FQNEAQ (reference sequence). The CDR3 spans 15 residues. V lost 5 bases and J lost 4, with 17 bases in between. CDR3 nucleotides: TGTGCCAGCAGCCGTGGACAGCTGACTATAGAGACCCAGTACTTC. Encoded protein: CASSRGQLTIETQYF. The full variable domain, with the rest looked up from reference TRBV7-9 and TRBJ2-5, is DTGVSQNPRHKITKRGQNVTFRCDPISEHNRLYWYRQTLGQGPEFLTYFQNEAQLEKSRLLSDRFSAERPKGSFSTLEIQRTEQGDSAMYLCASSRGQLTIETQYFGPGTRLLVL.

The genes are TRBV6-2 or TRBV6-3 and TRBJ1-6; the D is unclear. The CDR3 is made up of 12 amino acids. CDR1 and CDR2 (germline): MNHEY, SVGEGT. Trimming left V 6 bases short and J 7 bases short, with 7 bases between. The CDR3 loop is CASRLWNSPLHF. As DNA, the CDR3 is TGTGCCAGCAGGCTTTGGAATTCACCCCTCCACTTT.

The V call is TRBV5-4, the J call TRBJ1-6; weak D call: TRBD1 (5 bases). Germline CDR1 reads SGHNT; CDR2 reads YYREEE (reference sequence). The CDR3 is 13 amino acids. Trimming removed 4 bases at V and 7 bases at J, with 9 bases between. CDR3 region: CASSTSGNSPLHF. CDR3 nucleotide sequence: TGTGCCAGCAGCACCTCAGGGAATTCACCCCTCCACTTT.

CDR3 bases: TGTGCCGGATCCTTGATAGGCGACGAGCAGTACTTC. Protein product: CAGSLIGDEQYF. The chain joins TRBV7-9 to TRBJ2-7, with D uncertain. The CDR3 is 12 amino acids. The germline CDR1 and CDR2 sequences are SEHNR and FQNEAQ (reference sequence). Trimming cost V 11 bases and J 5 bases, with 16 bases left between them.

This clonotype showed up just a few times. This chain connects TRBV18 to TRBJ2-5, with D perhaps matching TRBD1 (5 bases). The CDR3 loop spans 13 amino acids. Trimming cost V 9 bases and J 5 bases, with 16 bases left between them. The germline V gene has CDR1 KGHSH and CDR2 LQKENI. The CDR3: CARFTGLQETQYF. For the CDR3, the DNA is TGTGCCAGGTTCACAGGTCTTCAGGAGACCCAGTACTTC.

This rearrangement joins TRBV7-9 to TRBJ2-5, with D unresolved. Germline assignment: CDR1 SEHNR and CDR2 FQNEAQ (reference sequence). The CDR3 is 12 residues long. With 7 bases removed from V and 2 bases from J, the gap between germline ends came to 8 bases. CDR3 sequence reads: CASTPQQETQYF. In nucleotides, the CDR3 is TGTGCCAGCACTCCCCAACAAGAGACCCAGTACTTC.

The chain joins TRBV5-1 to TRBJ2-7; 8 bases agree with TRBD1. The V segment lost 3 bases and the J segment 0 bases; nucleotides outside the gene matches: 8. Germline CDR1 and CDR2: SGHRS and YFSETQ. The CDR3 length is 16 residues. The CDR3 sequence: CASSYVLGQDSYEQYF. DNA for the CDR3: TGCGCCAGCAGCTATGTCCTGGGACAGGACTCCTACGAGCAGTACTTC.

This chain joins TRBV15 and TRBJ1-4; D call uncertain. V gave up 6 bases and J gave up 3 bases, with 11 bases separating them. The CDR3 loop spans 14 amino acids. Per germline, CDR1 LNHNV and CDR2 YYDKDF (reference sequence). CDR3: CATRESGANEKLFF. DNA for the CDR3: TGTGCCACCAGGGAGAGCGGGGCTAATGAAAAACTGTTTTTT.

This clonotype was detected once. The genes are TRBV24-1 and TRBJ1-4; D is undetermined. Trimming left V 2 bases short and J 8 bases short, with 17 bases between. There are 16 residues in the CDR3. Germline V gives CDR1 KGHDR, CDR2 SFDVKD. The DNA of the CDR3 is TGTGCCACCAGTGATTCCTCTGGGGAGGTCGGGGAAAAACTGTTTTTT. Protein sequence: CATSDSSGEVGEKLFF.

CDR3 in DNA: TGTGCCAGCAGCCGACTTCGGACAGCCCAAATAGCGGGAGAGAGGTACAATGAGCAGTTCTTC. Translating it yields CASSRLRTAQIAGERYNEQFF. The rearrangement uses TRBV7-3 and TRBJ2-1, with TRBD2 identical over 9 bases. The germline gives CDR1 SGHTA, CDR2 FQGTGA. CDR3 length: 21 amino acids. Unmatched junction bases numbered 24, after V lost 5 bases and J lost 4 bases.